The 8 T cell receptor beta chains below all came from one sample that was sequenced in a study of T cells after yellow fever vaccination. MiXCR, applied by TCRdb to the 5' RACE reads, yields one record per CDR3 protein. The table includes more than 350,000 distinct CDR3 sequences, around a tenth detected once. The sequencing here drew on PBMCs, taken on the day of the first yellow fever vaccination. The receptor set was obtained from a young man who received the YFV17D yellow fever vaccine.

This clonotype was counted ten times or more. The rearrangement links TRBV2 to TRBJ2-5; 8 positions agree with TRBD2. Germline V CDR1 and CDR2: SNHLY, FYNNEI. This CDR3 contains 13 residues. V gave up 1 base and J gave up 5 bases; unmatched junction bases: 0. The CDR3 DNA reads TGTGCCAGCAGTGAAGAGCGGGGGGAGACCCAGTACTTC. This codes for CASSEERGETQYF.

This chain uses TRBV12-3 or TRBV12-4 with TRBJ1-2; 7 bases line up with TRBD1. Trimming cost V 5 bases and J 1 base; bases outside gene matches: 1. This CDR3 has 13 amino acids. CDR3 in amino acids: CASSGQVNYGYTF. In DNA form, the CDR3 reads TGTGCCAGCAGTGGACAGGTTAACTATGGCTACACCTTC.

In its sample, this clonotype was seen a few times. This chain uses TRBV10-3 with TRBJ2-7; D is unresolved. Looked up from germline, CDR1 is ENHRY and CDR2 is SYGVKD. The V end lost 3 bases, the J end lost 2 bases, and 11 bases lay between the germline ends. The CDR3 consists of 14 residues. CDR3 protein: CAISDSGSTYEQYF. Here the CDR3 DNA reads TGTGCCATCAGTGACTCCGGGTCCACCTACGAGCAGTACTTC.

This clonotype was seen just once. At one end, the junction sequence differs from germline, possibly due to a read error. The V and J genes are TRBV12-3 or TRBV12-4 and TRBJ1-1; no clear D. This CDR3 comprises 18 residues. CDR3 loop: CAISLAPSGWAANTEAFF. In nucleotides, the CDR3 is TGTGCCATCAGTTTAGCGCCGTCGGGTTGGGCAGCGAACACTGAAGCTTTCTTT.

This clonotype was picked up a small number of times. The chain carries TRBV19 and TRBJ2-5; TRBD2 might be the D (6 bases). Germline CDR1 is LNHDA and CDR2 is SQIVND (reference sequence). Trimming removed 2 bases from V and 1 base from J, with 11 bases in between. The CDR3 loop spans 15 amino acids. The CDR3 is CASSISRTTQETQYF. Written as DNA, the CDR3 is TGTGCCAGTAGTATATCCAGGACTACCCAAGAGACCCAGTACTTC.

This clonotype has only a few counts. The rearrangement joins TRBV5-1 to TRBJ2-5, with D unclear. Germline V CDR1 and CDR2: SGHRS, YFSETQ. Trimming cost V 4 bases and J 2 bases, with 9 bases left between them. This CDR3 is built from 13 residues. CDR3 sequence: CASSEFTQETQYF. The CDR3 region has the DNA TGCGCCAGCAGCGAATTTACACAAGAGACCCAGTACTTC.

This rearrangement joins TRBV4-3 to TRBJ1-6; D ambiguous. The germline CDR1 and CDR2 sequences are LGHNA and YSLEER. The CDR3 sequence is 16 residues long. V dropped 4 bases and J dropped 5 bases, with 15 bases sitting between them. For the CDR3, the DNA is TGCGCCAGCAGCCCCGAGGTCGGGTTGGATAATTCACCCCTCCACTTT. It yields the protein CASSPEVGLDNSPLHF.

This chain links TRBV5-4 with TRBJ2-5, with 7 bases matching TRBD1. Per the germline V gene, CDR1 is SGHNT and CDR2 is YYREEE (reference sequence). J lost 2 bases, V lost 4 bases, and 11 bases had no gene match. The CDR3 totals 16 residues. CDR3 in amino acids: CASSPGGRGLQETQYF. DNA of the CDR3: TGTGCCAGCAGCCCTGGGGGCAGGGGGTTACAAGAGACCCAGTACTTC.